This is a list of T cell receptor beta chains from one sample in a study of T cell responses to AZD1222 COVID-19 vaccine. Sequenced by immunoSEQ multiplex PCR; TCRdb stores in-frame clones only, minus some. The sample yields about 160,000 clones, less than 95% seen once. The specimen was peripheral blood, collected on day 0 of AZD1222 vaccination. The source is an adult in good health. The CDR3 runs from the conserved cysteine through the conserved F or W. D genes are given only for firm matches. Clone size is not always given. Where it is, it says once, few, many or a class for expanded clones.

NA	NA	TRBJ1-1	TRBV6-5	CASSYRAQAFF	TGTGCCAGCAGTTACAGGGCGCAGGCTTTCTTT
NA	NA	TRBJ1-2	TRBV18	CASSPSTSTRYYGYTF	TGTGCCAGCTCACCTTCGACATCCACTCGTTACTATGGCTACACCTTC
NA	TRBD1	TRBJ1-2	TRBV3-1/TRBV3-2	CASGDRGLGYTF	TGTGCCAGCGGGGACAGGGGTCTAGGCTACACCTTC
NA	NA	TRBJ2-3	TRBV11-3	CASSLWVADSSTDTQYF	TGTGCCAGCAGCTTATGGGTAGCCGACTCTAGCACAGATACGCAGTATTTT
NA	TRBD1	TRBJ1-5	TRBV11-3	CASSQGVRQPQHF	TGTGCCAGCAGCCAGGGGGTGAGGCAGCCCCAGCATTTT
NA	TRBD2	TRBJ2-1	TRBV7-2	CASSPPSEREGHEQFF	TGTGCCAGCAGCCCCCCCTCGGAGCGGGAGGGGCACGAGCAGTTCTTC
NA	TRBD2	TRBJ2-3	TRBV19	CASSIWSGTRTSDTQYF	TGTGCCAGTAGTATCTGGTCCGGGACTAGAACATCAGATACGCAGTATTTT
NA	NA	TRBJ2-7	TRBV11-1	CASRHRDGHSYEQYF	TGTGCCAGCAGGCACCGGGACGGCCACTCCTACGAGCAGTACTTC
NA	NA	TRBJ1-2	TRBV9	CASSQTVSYGYTF	TGTGCCAGCAGCCAGACCGTCAGCTATGGCTACACCTTC
once	NA	TRBJ1-2	TRBV11-3	CASSLREFYGYTF	TGTGCCAGCAGCTTAAGGGAATTCTATGGCTACACCTTC
NA	NA	TRBJ1-6	TRBV28	CASSLWVVSGTNSPLHF	TGTGCCAGCAGTTTATGGGTTGTATCGGGGACCAATTCACCCCTCCACTTT
NA	NA	TRBJ1-3	TRBV10-3	CAISEYHDGNTIYF	TGTGCCATCAGTGAATACCACGATGGAAACACCATATATTTT
NA	NA	TRBJ1-6	TRBV2	CASGRANPPLHF	TGTGCCAGCGGCAGGGCTAATCCACCCCTCCACTTT
NA	TRBD2	TRBJ2-3	TRBV5-1	CASSLRVSGGTDTQYF	TGCGCCAGCAGCTTGAGGGTTAGCGGGGGCACAGATACGCAGTATTTT
NA	NA	TRBJ1-1	TRBV6-5	CASSRQIMNTEAFF	TGTGCCAGCAGTAGACAGATCATGAACACTGAAGCTTTCTTT
NA	TRBD1	TRBJ2-1	TRBV7-2	CASSVQGTTYNEQFF	TGTGCCAGCAGCGTACAGGGGACAACCTACAATGAGCAGTTCTTC
few	NA	TRBJ2-5	TRBV10-3	CAIGGTDQETQYF	TGTGCCATTGGAGGAACAGACCAAGAGACCCAGTACTTC
NA	NA	TRBJ2-1	TRBV15	CATSLSSEDYNEQFF	TGTGCCACCAGCCTTTCTAGCGAGGATTACAATGAGCAGTTCTTC
NA	NA	TRBJ1-5	TRBV27	CASSVRASGNQPQHF	TGTGCCAGCAGTGTCAGGGCTTCCGGCAATCAGCCCCAGCATTTT
few	NA	TRBJ1-3	TRBV11-3	CASSLASGNTIYF	TGTGCCAGCAGCTTGGCCTCTGGAAACACCATATATTTT
NA	NA	TRBJ1-3	TRBV30	CAWSVGRITSGNTIYF	TGTGCCTGGAGTGTGGGACGAATCACCTCTGGAAACACCATATATTTT
NA	NA	TRBJ1-1	TRBV9	CASSGTARVNTEAFF	TGTGCCAGCAGCGGGACCGCCAGGGTGAACACTGAAGCTTTCTTT
NA	TRBD2	TRBJ2-5	TRBV4-1	CASSQGLAGGFQETQYF	TGCGCCAGCAGCCAAGGACTAGCGGGGGGGTTCCAAGAGACCCAGTACTTC
NA	TRBD1	TRBJ2-7	TRBV30	CAWRHRGSYEQYF	TGTGCCTGGAGGCACAGGGGTTCCTACGAGCAGTACTTC
NA	TRBD2	TRBJ2-1	TRBV19	CASSPSSGGAAYNEQFF	TGTGCCAGTAGTCCGTCTAGCGGGGGGGCCGCCTACAATGAGCAGTTCTTC
NA	NA	TRBJ1-4	TRBV28	CASSSQEKLFF	TGTGCCAGCAGTTCCCAGGAAAAACTGTTTTTT
NA	NA	TRBJ1-6	TRBV4-3	CASSQDNGNSPLHF	TGCGCCAGCAGCCAAGATAACGGGAATTCACCCCTCCACTTT
NA	NA	TRBJ2-7	TRBV20-1	CSAEPSYEQYF	TGCAGTGCCGAACCCAGCTACGAGCAGTACTTC
few	NA	TRBJ2-7	TRBV2	CASSARWGKSYEQYF	TGTGCCAGCAGTGCGCGGTGGGGTAAATCCTACGAGCAGTACTTC